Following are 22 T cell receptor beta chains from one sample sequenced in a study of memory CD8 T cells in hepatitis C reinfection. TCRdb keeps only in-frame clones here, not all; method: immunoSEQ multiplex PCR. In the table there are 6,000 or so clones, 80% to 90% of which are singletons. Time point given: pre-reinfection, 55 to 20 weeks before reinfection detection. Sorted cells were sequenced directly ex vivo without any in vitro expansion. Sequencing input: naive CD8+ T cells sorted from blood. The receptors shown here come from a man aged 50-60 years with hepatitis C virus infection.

CDR3 residues: CAERDRGNQPQHF. The CDR3 nucleotides are TGCGCCGAGAGGGACAGGGGAAACCAGCCCCAGCATTTT. V is TRBV23-1 and J is TRBJ1-5; 10 bases fit TRBD1. TRBV23-1 is an ORF, and what it does is uncertain. The CDR3 extends over 13 amino acids. V gave up 11 bases and J gave up 7 bases; unmatched junction bases: 8.

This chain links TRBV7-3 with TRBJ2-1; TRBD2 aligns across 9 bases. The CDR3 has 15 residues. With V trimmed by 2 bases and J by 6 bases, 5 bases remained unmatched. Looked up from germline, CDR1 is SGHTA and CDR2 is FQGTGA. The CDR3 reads CASSLGLAGSNEQFF. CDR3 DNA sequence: TGTGCCAGCAGCTTAGGTCTAGCGGGAAGCAATGAGCAGTTCTTC.

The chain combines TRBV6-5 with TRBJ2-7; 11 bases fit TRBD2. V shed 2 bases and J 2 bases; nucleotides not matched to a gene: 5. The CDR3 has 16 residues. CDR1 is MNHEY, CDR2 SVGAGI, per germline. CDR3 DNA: TGTGCCAGCAGTTACGAAACTAGCGGGAGACCCTACGAGCAGTACTTC. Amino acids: CASSYETSGRPYEQYF.

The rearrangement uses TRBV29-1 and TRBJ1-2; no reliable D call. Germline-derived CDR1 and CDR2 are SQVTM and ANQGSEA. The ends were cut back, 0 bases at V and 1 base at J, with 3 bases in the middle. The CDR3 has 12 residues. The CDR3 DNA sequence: TGCAGCGTTGAAGACAGTAACTATGGCTACACCTTC. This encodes CSVEDSNYGYTF.

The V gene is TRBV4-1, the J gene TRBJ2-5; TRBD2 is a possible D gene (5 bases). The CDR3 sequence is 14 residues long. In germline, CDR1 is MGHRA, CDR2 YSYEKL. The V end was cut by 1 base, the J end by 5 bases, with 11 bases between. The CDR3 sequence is CASSQGPGMETQYF. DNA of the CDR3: TGCGCCAGCAGCCAAGGACCGGGGATGGAGACCCAGTACTTC.

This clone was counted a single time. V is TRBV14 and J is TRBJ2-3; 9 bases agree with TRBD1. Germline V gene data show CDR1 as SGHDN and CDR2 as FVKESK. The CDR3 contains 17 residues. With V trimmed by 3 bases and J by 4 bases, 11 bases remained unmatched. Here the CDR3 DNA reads TGTGCCAGCAGCCAGCTAACCGGGACAGGGTGGGCAGATACGCAGTATTTT. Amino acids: CASSQLTGTGWADTQYF.

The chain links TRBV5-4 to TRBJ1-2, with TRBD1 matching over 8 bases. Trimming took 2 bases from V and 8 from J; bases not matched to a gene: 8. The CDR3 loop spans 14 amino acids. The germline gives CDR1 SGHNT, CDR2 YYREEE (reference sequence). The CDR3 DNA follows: TGTGCCAGCAGCTTTCAGGGGGCCAAGAGCGGCTACACCTTC. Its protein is CASSFQGAKSGYTF.

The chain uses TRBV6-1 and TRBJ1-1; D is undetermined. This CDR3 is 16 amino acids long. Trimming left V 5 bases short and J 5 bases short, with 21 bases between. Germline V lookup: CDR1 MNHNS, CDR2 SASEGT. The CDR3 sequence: CASSQEDLGSGTEAFF. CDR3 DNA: TGTGCCAGCAGTCAAGAAGACTTAGGTTCGGGAACTGAAGCTTTCTTT.

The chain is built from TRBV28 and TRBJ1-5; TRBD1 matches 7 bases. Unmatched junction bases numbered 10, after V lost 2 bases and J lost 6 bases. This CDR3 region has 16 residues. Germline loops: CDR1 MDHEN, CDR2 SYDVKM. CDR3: CASSLRTGSGSQPQHF. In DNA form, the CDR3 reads TGTGCCAGCAGTTTACGGACAGGTTCGGGGTCTCAGCCCCAGCATTTT.

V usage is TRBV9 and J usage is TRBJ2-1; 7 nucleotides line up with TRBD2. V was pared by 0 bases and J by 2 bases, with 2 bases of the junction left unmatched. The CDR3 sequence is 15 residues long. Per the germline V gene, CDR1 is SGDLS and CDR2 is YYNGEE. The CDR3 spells CASSVGEGTYNEQFF. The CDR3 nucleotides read TGTGCCAGCAGCGTAGGGGAGGGTACCTACAATGAGCAGTTCTTC.

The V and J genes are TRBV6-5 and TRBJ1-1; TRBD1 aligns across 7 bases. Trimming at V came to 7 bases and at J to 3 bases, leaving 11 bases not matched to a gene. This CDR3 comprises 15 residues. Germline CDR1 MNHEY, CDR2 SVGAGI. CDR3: CASTLTGSGDTEAFF. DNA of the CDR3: TGTGCCAGCACTTTGACAGGGTCGGGGGACACTGAAGCTTTCTTT.

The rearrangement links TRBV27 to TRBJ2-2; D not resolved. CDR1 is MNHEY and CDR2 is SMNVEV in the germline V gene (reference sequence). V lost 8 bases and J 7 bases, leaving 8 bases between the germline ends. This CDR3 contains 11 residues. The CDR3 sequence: CASQASGELFF. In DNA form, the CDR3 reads TGTGCCAGCCAAGCTAGCGGGGAGCTGTTTTTT.

The CDR3 loop reads CASSQDWAGQLNTEAFF. In nucleotides, the CDR3 is TGTGCCAGCAGCCAAGATTGGGCAGGCCAATTGAACACTGAAGCTTTCTTT. V gene TRBV4-2 combines with J gene TRBJ1-1; D ambiguous. V lost 0 bases and J 0 bases, leaving 14 bases between the germline ends. The V gene's germline CDR1 is LGHNA and CDR2 YNFKEQ. The CDR3 is 17 amino acids.

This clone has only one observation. The CDR3 DNA follows: TGCGCCAGCAGCCAACAGGACAGCAGTTATAATTCACCCCTCCACTTT. Translation: CASSQQDSSYNSPLHF. The rearrangement joins TRBV4-3 to TRBJ1-6; possible D gene TRBD1, 6 bases. The CDR3 is 16 residues long. The V gene's germline CDR1 is LGHNA and CDR2 YSLEER. Trimming took 2 bases from V and 4 from J, leaving 12 bases between them.

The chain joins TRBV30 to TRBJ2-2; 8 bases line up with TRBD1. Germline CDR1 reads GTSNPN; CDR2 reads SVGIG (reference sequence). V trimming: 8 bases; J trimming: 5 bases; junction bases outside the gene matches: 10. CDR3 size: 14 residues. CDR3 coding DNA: TGTGCCGGGAACGGACAGGGTAATACCGGGGAGCTGTTTTTT. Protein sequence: CAGNGQGNTGELFF.

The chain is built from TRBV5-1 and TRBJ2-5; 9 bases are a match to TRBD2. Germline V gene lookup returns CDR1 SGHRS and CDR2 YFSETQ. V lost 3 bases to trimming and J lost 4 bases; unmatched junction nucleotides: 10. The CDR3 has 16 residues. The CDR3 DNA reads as TGCGCCAGCAGCTCCCGACCCCCGGGACTAGCAGAGACCCAGTACTTC. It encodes CASSSRPPGLAETQYF.

CDR3 loop: CASSPPTGSGEQYF. The CDR3 DNA reads TGTGCCAGCAGCCCACCCACAGGGTCCGGCGAGCAGTACTTC. The chain employs TRBV9 and TRBJ2-7; TRBD1 is a possible D gene (6 bases). CDR1 and CDR2 (germline): SGDLS, YYNGEE. Trimming removed 4 bases from V and 6 bases from J, with 17 bases in between. The CDR3 contains 14 residues.

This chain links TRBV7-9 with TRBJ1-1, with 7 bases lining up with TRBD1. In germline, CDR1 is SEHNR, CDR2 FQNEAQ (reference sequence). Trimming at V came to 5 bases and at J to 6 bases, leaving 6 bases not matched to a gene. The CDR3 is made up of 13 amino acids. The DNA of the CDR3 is TGTGCCAGCAGCCCAAACACAGGGGCTGAAGCTTTCTTT. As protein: CASSPNTGAEAFF.

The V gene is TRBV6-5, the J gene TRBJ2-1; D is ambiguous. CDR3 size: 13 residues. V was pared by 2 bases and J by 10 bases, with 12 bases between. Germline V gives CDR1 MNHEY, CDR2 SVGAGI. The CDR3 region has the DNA TGTGCCAGCAGTTACGGAGTGATAGGCGAGCAGTTCTTC. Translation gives CASSYGVIGEQFF.

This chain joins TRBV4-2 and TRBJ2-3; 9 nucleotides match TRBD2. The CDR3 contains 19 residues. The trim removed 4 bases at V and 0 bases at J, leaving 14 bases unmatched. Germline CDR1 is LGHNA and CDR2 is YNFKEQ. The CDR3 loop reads CASSRPLAGTSLSTDTQYF. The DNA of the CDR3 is TGTGCCAGCAGCCGCCCTCTAGCGGGAACGTCCCTTAGCACAGATACGCAGTATTTT.

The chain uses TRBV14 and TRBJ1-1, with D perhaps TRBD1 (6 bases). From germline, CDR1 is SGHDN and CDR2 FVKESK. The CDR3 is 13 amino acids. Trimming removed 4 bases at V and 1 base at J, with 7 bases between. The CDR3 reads CASSPGQNTEAFF. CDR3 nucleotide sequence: TGTGCCAGCAGCCCGGGACAGAACACTGAAGCTTTCTTT.

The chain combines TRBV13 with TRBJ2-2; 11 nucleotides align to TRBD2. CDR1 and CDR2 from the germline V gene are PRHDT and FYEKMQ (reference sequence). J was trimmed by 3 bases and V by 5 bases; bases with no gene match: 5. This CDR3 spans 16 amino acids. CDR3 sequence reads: CASSQLAGGDTGELFF. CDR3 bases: TGTGCCAGCAGCCAGCTAGCGGGAGGCGACACCGGGGAGCTGTTTTTT.